The 20 T cell receptor beta chains below all came from one sample that was sequenced in a study of blood T cell repertoires in COVID-19. Clones were sequenced by immunoSEQ multiplex PCR, and TCRdb holds only the in-frame ones, with some missing. The top ten clones hold 1.2% of a sample with some 90,000 clones, around 88% of them seen once. Input material: peripheral blood. These receptors came from a man aged 80 or over with active or convalescent COVID-19.

The V gene is TRBV5-1, the J gene TRBJ1-2; 9 nucleotides match TRBD1. Trimming cost V 4 bases and J 2 bases; bases outside gene matches: 3. The CDR3 is 14 residues long. The V gene's germline CDR1 is SGHRS and CDR2 YFSETQ. This CDR3 reads CASSTGQGNYGYTF. CDR3 DNA: TGCGCCAGCAGCACCGGACAGGGGAACTATGGCTACACCTTC. Using reference TRBV5-1 and TRBJ1-2 for the parts outside the CDR3, the full variable domain is KAGVTQTPRYLIKTRGQQVTLSCSPISGHRSVSWYQQTPGQGLQFLFEYFSETQRNKGNFPGRFSGRQFSNSRSEMNVSTLELGDSALYLCASSTGQGNYGYTFGSGTRLTVV.

CDR3 sequence: CASSLTGSTDTQYF. The DNA of the CDR3 is TGTGCCAGCAGCTTGACAGGTAGCACAGATACGCAGTATTTT. This chain connects TRBV5-5 to TRBJ2-3, with D perhaps matching TRBD1 (5 bases). The CDR3 is 14 residues long. The V gene lost 1 base and the J gene lost 0 bases, with 6 bases spanning the gap. CDR1 and CDR2 (germline): SGHKS, YYEKEE (reference sequence).

V usage is TRBV29-1 and J usage is TRBJ1-1; D is perhaps TRBD1 (6 bases). V was pared by 1 base and J by 1 base, with 7 bases between. The germline V gene encodes CDR1 SQVTM and CDR2 ANQGSEA. CDR3 size: 13 residues. The CDR3 DNA reads as TGCAGCGTTGAAGTACAGGGGAACACTGAAGCTTTCTTT. It yields the protein CSVEVQGNTEAFF.

In DNA, the CDR3 is TGTGCCAGCAGACTCACAGGGGGCGATGGCTACACCTTC. Its protein is CASRLTGGDGYTF. V gene TRBV2 combines with J gene TRBJ1-2; 9 positions agree with TRBD1. Trimming at V came to 6 bases and at J to 6 bases, leaving 5 bases not matched to a gene. CDR3 size: 13 residues. Germline loops: CDR1 SNHLY, CDR2 FYNNEI.

J is TRBJ2-1 and V is TRBV19, with 14 bases identical to TRBD2. Germline lookup yields CDR1 LNHDA and CDR2 SQIVND (reference sequence). This CDR3 contains 15 residues. Trimming removed 3 bases from V and 9 bases from J; junction bases left unmatched: 4. CDR3 sequence: CASSIWGLAGVEQFF. In DNA, the CDR3 is TGTGCCAGTAGTATTTGGGGACTAGCGGGAGTTGAGCAGTTCTTC.

This clone was observed a few times. This sequence joins TRBV5-4 and TRBJ1-6, with 7 bases lining up with TRBD1. The V gene's germline CDR1 is SGHNT and CDR2 YYREEE (reference sequence). CDR3 length: 15 residues. V dropped 4 bases and J dropped 7; count of bases not matched to a gene: 8. The CDR3 DNA is TGTGCCAGCAGCCTAGGACAGGTTGCGAATTCACCCCTCCACTTT. Protein: CASSLGQVANSPLHF.

This clone was counted a single time. The chain employs TRBV6-6 and TRBJ1-4; D is undetermined. Germline CDR1 MNHNY, CDR2 SVGAGI (reference sequence). CDR3 size: 14 residues. V was shortened by 2 bases and J by 8 bases, with 12 bases between the two germline ends. The CDR3 DNA sequence: TGTGCCAGCAGTTACCGTCTATCGGGAGAAAAACTGTTTTTT. Protein sequence: CASSYRLSGEKLFF.

The chain has TRBV28 and TRBJ2-7, with D possibly TRBD2 on 6 matching bases. This CDR3 is 13 amino acids long. Trimming took 6 bases from V and 5 from J, leaving 14 bases between them. Per germline, CDR1 MDHEN and CDR2 SYDVKM. The CDR3 DNA follows: TGTGCCAGCAGAGACGGGACTCTGGACGAGCAGTACTTC. It encodes CASRDGTLDEQYF.

This clone has just one count. The chain employs TRBV5-6 and TRBJ2-3, with D perhaps TRBD2 (6 bases). This CDR3 has 14 amino acids. Germline lookup yields CDR1 SGHDT and CDR2 YYEEEE. V was cut by 0 bases and J by 6 bases, with 11 bases left in between. In nucleotides, the CDR3 is TGTGCCAGCAGCTTGGGTACCCGGGGGGATACGCAGTATTTT. It encodes CASSLGTRGDTQYF.

This chain uses TRBV9 with TRBJ2-5, with D possibly matching TRBD2 (6 bases). The CDR3 loop spans 14 amino acids. The V and J ends lost 7 bases and 2 bases respectively, with 15 bases between them. Germline lookup yields CDR1 SGDLS and CDR2 YYNGEE. Here the CDR3 reads CASGGPSVQETQYF. The CDR3 DNA reads as TGTGCCAGCGGTGGGCCTAGCGTACAAGAGACCCAGTACTTC.

The V and J genes are TRBV5-8 and TRBJ1-2; possible D gene TRBD1, 6 bases. Germline CDR1 and CDR2: SGHTS and YDEGEE. The CDR3 covers 15 residues. V was clipped by 1 base and J by 5 bases, with 15 bases between them. CDR3 DNA: TGTGCCAGCAGCTTGCGGGGGGCCAATCTTTATGGCTACACCTTC. Encoded protein: CASSLRGANLYGYTF.

This chain connects TRBV30 to TRBJ1-5, with 8 nucleotides matching TRBD1. With 3 bases clipped from V and 5 bases from J, the junction kept 3 bases outside the gene matches. The CDR3 is 13 amino acids. CDR1 and CDR2 (germline): GTSNPN, SVGIG (reference sequence). CDR3 sequence reads: CAWSGQGYQPQHF. The CDR3 region has the DNA TGTGCCTGGAGCGGACAGGGATATCAGCCCCAGCATTTT. The full variable domain, with the rest looked up from reference TRBV30 and TRBJ1-5, is SQTIHQWPATLVQPVGSPLSLECTVEGTSNPNLYWYRQAAGRGLQLLFYSVGIGQISSEVPQNLSASRPQDRQFILSSKKLLLSDSGFYLCAWSGQGYQPQHFGDGTRLSIL.

The genes are TRBV5-8 and TRBJ2-1, with D possibly TRBD2 on 6 matching bases. The CDR3 runs 15 residues. Trimming stripped 5 bases from V and 2 bases from J, with 14 bases between. Germline V gene data show CDR1 as SGHTS and CDR2 as YDEGEE. The CDR3 sequence: CASRFGGATYNEQFF. For the CDR3, the DNA is TGTGCCAGCAGATTCGGCGGGGCTACCTACAATGAGCAGTTCTTC.

The V and J genes are TRBV3-1 (or the pseudogene TRBV3-2) and TRBJ2-5; 8 bases map to TRBD2. CDR1 and CDR2 from the germline V gene are LGHDT and YNNKEL (reference sequence). The V gene end was trimmed by 4 bases and the J gene end by 13 bases; junction bases not matched to a gene: 11. CDR3 length: 13 residues. The CDR3 DNA reads TGTGCCAGCAGCCCGGGGGTAGCGGGGTCGGGGTACTTC. It specifies CASSPGVAGSGYF.

This chain uses TRBV6-2 or TRBV6-3 with TRBJ2-7; 14 bases align to TRBD2. CDR1 and CDR2 (germline): MNHEY, SVGEGT. Trimming cost V 0 bases and J 1 base; bases outside gene matches: 8. The CDR3 extends over 19 amino acids. The CDR3 reads CASSYSPGLAGVGSYEQYF. CDR3 coding DNA: TGTGCCAGCAGTTACTCTCCGGGACTAGCGGGAGTCGGGTCCTACGAGCAGTACTTC.

This chain links TRBV6-6 with TRBJ1-3; D is perhaps TRBD1 (6 bases). Trimming pared 5 bases from V and 4 bases from J, leaving 18 bases between. The CDR3 has 16 residues. CDR1 MNHNY and CDR2 SVGAGI come from the germline V gene (reference sequence). CDR3 sequence (DNA): TGTGCCAGCAGTCGTGGGGCGCGGGGGGCAGGAAACACCATATATTTT. Translation: CASSRGARGAGNTIYF.

The chain is built from TRBV19 and TRBJ2-7, with 9 bases that match TRBD2. With V trimmed by 2 bases and J by 5 bases, 7 bases remained unmatched. In germline, CDR1 is LNHDA, CDR2 SQIVND (reference sequence). The length of the CDR3 is 15 residues. The CDR3 region has the DNA TGTGCCAGTAGTATACTGGCGGGAGGGCCAAACGAGCAGTACTTC. Translated, it gives CASSILAGGPNEQYF.

The chain links TRBV11-2 to TRBJ2-2; D unclear. The CDR3 loop spans 14 amino acids. Germline CDR1 is SGHAT and CDR2 is FQNNGV. The V and J ends lost 1 base and 7 bases respectively, with 10 bases between them. The CDR3 here is CASSLAGKIGELFF. Here the CDR3 DNA reads TGTGCCAGCAGCTTAGCGGGTAAAATCGGGGAGCTGTTTTTT.

The gene calls are TRBV4-1 and TRBJ2-3, with a tentative D call TRBD2 (5 bases). This CDR3 is built from 16 residues. Trimming stripped 1 base from V and 5 bases from J, with 16 bases between. Germline V gene data show CDR1 as MGHRA and CDR2 as YSYEKL. Written as DNA, the CDR3 is TGCGCCAGCAGCCAAGTTGGGCGGGTGAATCTAGATACGCAGTATTTT. Protein sequence: CASSQVGRVNLDTQYF.

The chain joins TRBV27 to TRBJ1-2, with a weak D call TRBD1 (6 bases). This CDR3 comprises 17 residues. From germline, CDR1 is MNHEY and CDR2 SMNVEV (reference sequence). The V end was cut by 4 bases, the J end by 0 bases, with 18 bases between. CDR3 in amino acids: CASSSIGQQRANYGYTF. The CDR3 DNA sequence: TGTGCCAGCAGTTCCATAGGACAGCAGCGAGCTAACTATGGCTACACCTTC.